This T cell receptor (beta chain) appears in the sequencing data of a study of T cell changes during pregnancy in multiple sclerosis. The method was immunoSEQ multiplex PCR; TCRdb's version includes in-frame clones alone and lacks a portion of them. The sample contains over 65,000 clones, roughly nine tenths of which appear only once. CDR1 and CDR2 (germline): KGHSH, LQKENI. The V gene lost 1 base and the J gene lost 4 bases, with 16 bases spanning the gap. The CDR3 consists of 16 residues. The TCR originated in a female donor with multiple sclerosis, enrolled in a pregnancy study. The chain combines TRBV18 with TRBJ1-1; D might be TRBD1 (5 bases). The specimen comprised peripheral blood, sampled in the first trimester of pregnancy. The CDR3 coding sequence is TGTGCCAGCTCACCACTGGGCTTTACTCAGGGCACTGAAGCTTTCTTT. Amino acid sequence: CASSPLGFTQGTEAFF.